This T cell receptor (beta chain) was found in a study of STAT5B mutations in CD4+ large granular lymphocyte leukemia. V lost 0 bases and J lost 2, with 12 bases in between. This CDR3 has 15 residues. CDR1 and CDR2 from the germline V gene are SGDLS and YYNGEE. Some clones are missing from TCRdb's copy, which holds only in-frame ones; the method was immunoSEQ multiplex PCR. This sample has approximately 32,000 clones; roughly 70% occur once, and the top ten carry roughly 2%. The specimen was CD4+ T cells from blood buffy coats. This chain uses TRBV9 with TRBJ2-7, with TRBD2 as a possible D gene (6 bases). The receptor comes from a human donor in good health. As DNA, the CDR3 is TGTGCCAGCAGCGTAGACCAGGGAGGCCCCTACGAGCAGTACTTC. Protein product: CASSVDQGGPYEQYF.